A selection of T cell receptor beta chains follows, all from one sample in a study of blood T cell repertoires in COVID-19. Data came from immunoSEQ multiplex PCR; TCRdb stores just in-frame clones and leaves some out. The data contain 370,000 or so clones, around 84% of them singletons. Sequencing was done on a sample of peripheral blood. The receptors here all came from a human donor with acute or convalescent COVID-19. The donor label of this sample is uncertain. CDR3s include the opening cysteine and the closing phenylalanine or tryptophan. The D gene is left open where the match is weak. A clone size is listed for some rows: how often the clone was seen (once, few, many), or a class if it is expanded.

CDR3nt: TGTGCCAGCAGCTTGGTCGGGCGGGAGCTAGATACGCAGTATTTT; CDR3aa: CASSLVGRELDTQYF; j_gene: TRBJ2-3; v_gene: TRBV5-5; abundance: -; d_gene: TRBD2
CDR3nt: TGTGCCAGCAGTTTTCGGGACACCGGGGAGCTGTTTTTT; CDR3aa: CASSFRDTGELFF; j_gene: TRBJ2-2; v_gene: TRBV28; abundance: -; d_gene: -
CDR3nt: TGTGCCAGCAGCCCCTCCCGGACTCACAATGAGCAGTTCTTC; CDR3aa: CASSPSRTHNEQFF; j_gene: TRBJ2-1; v_gene: TRBV7-2; abundance: -; d_gene: -
CDR3nt: TGTGCCAGCAGGCACATATCTCAGGGTAGCGGCTACACCTTC; CDR3aa: CASRHISQGSGYTF; j_gene: TRBJ1-2; v_gene: TRBV7-9; abundance: -; d_gene: -
CDR3nt: TGCGCCAGCAGTGGCAGGTACGTGGGAAACATTCAGTACTTC; CDR3aa: CASSGRYVGNIQYF; j_gene: TRBJ2-4; v_gene: TRBV10-1; abundance: -; d_gene: -
CDR3nt: TGTGCCAGCAGCTACGGCGGGAGTGCCCTCTACGAGCAGTACTTC; CDR3aa: CASSYGGSALYEQYF; j_gene: TRBJ2-7; v_gene: TRBV7-2; abundance: few; d_gene: TRBD2
CDR3nt: TGTGCCAGCAGCTTAGCGGGGCTGATGAATACGCAGTATTTT; CDR3aa: CASSLAGLMNTQYF; j_gene: TRBJ2-3; v_gene: TRBV7-2; abundance: -; d_gene: -
CDR3nt: TGTGCCTGGAGTGCTGAGCGGTCTAACTATGGCTACACCTTC; CDR3aa: CAWSAERSNYGYTF; j_gene: TRBJ1-2; v_gene: TRBV30; abundance: -; d_gene: -
CDR3nt: TGCGCCAGCAGCCAAGAAGTGAGGCGGGCGGCGCAAGCTTTCTTT; CDR3aa: CASSQEVRRAAQAFF; j_gene: TRBJ1-1; v_gene: TRBV4-1; abundance: -; d_gene: -
CDR3nt: TGTGCCAGCAGCCGACAGGGGAGAGCGGGCTACACCTTC; CDR3aa: CASSRQGRAGYTF; j_gene: TRBJ1-2; v_gene: TRBV28; abundance: -; d_gene: TRBD1
CDR3nt: TGTGCCAGCAGTGAAAGGGTGCGGGCGGGTGAGCAGTACTTC; CDR3aa: CASSERVRAGEQYF; j_gene: TRBJ2-7; v_gene: TRBV6-1; abundance: -; d_gene: -
CDR3nt: TGTGCCAGCAGCCTTCGACTGTCTAGCACAGATACGCAGTATTTT; CDR3aa: CASSLRLSSTDTQYF; j_gene: TRBJ2-3; v_gene: TRBV11-2; abundance: many; d_gene: -
CDR3nt: TGCGCCAGCAGCCAAGTTGGGGCGCGGACTGAAGCTTTCTTT; CDR3aa: CASSQVGARTEAFF; j_gene: TRBJ1-1; v_gene: TRBV4-1; abundance: -; d_gene: -
CDR3nt: TGTGCCAGCAGCTTAGTCAGGACTATGAACACTGAAGCTTTCTTT; CDR3aa: CASSLVRTMNTEAFF; j_gene: TRBJ1-1; v_gene: TRBV7-2; abundance: -; d_gene: -
CDR3nt: TGCAGCGTGGAGGAACCGGGACAGTCCTACGAGCAGTACTTC; CDR3aa: CSVEEPGQSYEQYF; j_gene: TRBJ2-7; v_gene: TRBV29-1; abundance: -; d_gene: TRBD1
CDR3nt: TGTGCCAGCAGTACCCCAGGGGGATCGGGACTAGCGGGAGGTGGCGAGCAGTTCTTC; CDR3aa: CASSTPGGSGLAGGGEQFF; j_gene: TRBJ2-1; v_gene: TRBV11-2; abundance: many; d_gene: TRBD2
CDR3nt: TGTGCCAGCAGCCCCCTGGGACAGTCCGAGCAGTACTTC; CDR3aa: CASSPLGQSEQYF; j_gene: TRBJ2-7; v_gene: TRBV6-6; abundance: -; d_gene: TRBD1
CDR3nt: TGTGCCAGCAGAGACAGGGAGAGGAACACTGAAGCTTTCTTT; CDR3aa: CASRDRERNTEAFF; j_gene: TRBJ1-1; v_gene: TRBV6-4; abundance: once; d_gene: TRBD1
CDR3nt: TGTGCCAGCAGTTATATGGGACAGGAGTACTTC; CDR3aa: CASSYMGQEYF; j_gene: TRBJ2-5; v_gene: TRBV6-5; abundance: few; d_gene: TRBD1
CDR3nt: TGTGCCTGGTTCAGTAACTCCTACAATGAGCAGTTCTTC; CDR3aa: CAWFSNSYNEQFF; j_gene: TRBJ2-1; v_gene: TRBV30; abundance: -; d_gene: -
CDR3nt: TGTGCCACCAGCAGAGATCCGAGGTTCTCTGGAAACACCATATATTTT; CDR3aa: CATSRDPRFSGNTIYF; j_gene: TRBJ1-3; v_gene: TRBV15; abundance: -; d_gene: -
CDR3nt: TGCAGCGTTGAAGATGTGGCCCGTGGGCTAGCGGGAGTAGGGGAGCAGTTCTTC; CDR3aa: CSVEDVARGLAGVGEQFF; j_gene: TRBJ2-1; v_gene: TRBV29-1; abundance: once; d_gene: TRBD2
CDR3nt: TGTGCCAGCAGCCGCGGAATAAACACTGAAGCTTTCTTT; CDR3aa: CASSRGINTEAFF; j_gene: TRBJ1-1; v_gene: TRBV14; abundance: -; d_gene: -
CDR3nt: TGTGCCAGCAGTTTTTTGCAGGATACCATGAACACTGAAGCTTTCTTT; CDR3aa: CASSFLQDTMNTEAFF; j_gene: TRBJ1-1; v_gene: TRBV27; abundance: -; d_gene: -
CDR3nt: TGTGCCAGCAGCTTAGGGCGACGGCGGGGTAATGAAAAACTGTTTTTT; CDR3aa: CASSLGRRRGNEKLFF; j_gene: TRBJ1-4; v_gene: TRBV7-9; abundance: -; d_gene: -
CDR3nt: TGTGCCAGCAGTTGGACAAATCAGCCCCAGCATTTT; CDR3aa: CASSWTNQPQHF; j_gene: TRBJ1-5; v_gene: TRBV6-6; abundance: -; d_gene: -
CDR3nt: TGTGCCAGCAGTCTACTGACCAGGGGGCGGTTCAATCAGCCCCAGCATTTT; CDR3aa: CASSLLTRGRFNQPQHF; j_gene: TRBJ1-5; v_gene: TRBV28; abundance: -; d_gene: TRBD1
CDR3nt: TGTGCCAGCAGCCGCCCCGGGGCTAACTATGGCTACACCTTC; CDR3aa: CASSRPGANYGYTF; j_gene: TRBJ1-2; v_gene: TRBV7-9; abundance: -; d_gene: -
CDR3nt: TGTGCCAGCAGCTTAGGCGTTCCGGGGGTAGGAGAGACCCAGTACTTC; CDR3aa: CASSLGVPGVGETQYF; j_gene: TRBJ2-5; v_gene: TRBV11-2; abundance: -; d_gene: -
CDR3nt: TGCAGCGTTGAAGGGGGGCTAGGAGCGAACACCGGGGAGCTGTTTTTT; CDR3aa: CSVEGGLGANTGELFF; j_gene: TRBJ2-2; v_gene: TRBV29-1; abundance: -; d_gene: -
CDR3nt: TGTGCCAGCAGCTCCGGGACACGCTCCACAGATACGCAGTATTTT; CDR3aa: CASSSGTRSTDTQYF; j_gene: TRBJ2-3; v_gene: TRBV5-5; abundance: -; d_gene: -
CDR3nt: TGTGCCAGCACGTCAGGGCGGTCCTACAATGAGCAGTTCTTC; CDR3aa: CASTSGRSYNEQFF; j_gene: TRBJ2-1; v_gene: TRBV27; abundance: -; d_gene: -
CDR3nt: TGTGCCAGCAGCTTTAGATCAGGGAACTATGGCTACACCTTC; CDR3aa: CASSFRSGNYGYTF; j_gene: TRBJ1-2; v_gene: TRBV7-8; abundance: -; d_gene: -
CDR3nt: TGTGCCAGCACCGGGACAGGGGGCTATGGCTACACCTTC; CDR3aa: CASTGTGGYGYTF; j_gene: TRBJ1-2; v_gene: TRBV28; abundance: -; d_gene: TRBD1
CDR3nt: TGTGCCAGCTCACCAGGCGGAACTAACTATGGCTACACCTTC; CDR3aa: CASSPGGTNYGYTF; j_gene: TRBJ1-2; v_gene: TRBV18; abundance: -; d_gene: -